This entry concerns a single T cell receptor (beta chain). What it binds is unknown. This specimen comes from a study of lymphopenia after photon versus proton radiotherapy. General study points: In patients who died, overall survival fell as post-nadir TCR diversity dropped more. Under photons, naive T cells and diversity fell while effector/memory populations rose.

The data were produced by immunoSEQ multiplex PCR, yet TCRdb's version contains in-frame clones alone and is incomplete. The data contain around 70,000 clones, 92% of them singletons. This clonotype was sampled from a woman aged 35 to 49 with cholangiocarcinoma. The sample consisted of peripheral blood, taken from a patient treated with photon-based radiotherapy.

For the CDR3, the DNA is TGTGCCAGCACCCCAGGGGGCTCCTACGAGCAGTACTTC. Its translation: CASTPGGSYEQYF. The chain has TRBV28 and TRBJ2-7, with 7 bases lining up with TRBD1. CDR3 length equals 13 residues. The V gene's germline CDR1 is MDHEN and CDR2 SYDVKM. The V and J ends lost 7 bases and 0 bases, in that order; junction bases with no gene match: 3.